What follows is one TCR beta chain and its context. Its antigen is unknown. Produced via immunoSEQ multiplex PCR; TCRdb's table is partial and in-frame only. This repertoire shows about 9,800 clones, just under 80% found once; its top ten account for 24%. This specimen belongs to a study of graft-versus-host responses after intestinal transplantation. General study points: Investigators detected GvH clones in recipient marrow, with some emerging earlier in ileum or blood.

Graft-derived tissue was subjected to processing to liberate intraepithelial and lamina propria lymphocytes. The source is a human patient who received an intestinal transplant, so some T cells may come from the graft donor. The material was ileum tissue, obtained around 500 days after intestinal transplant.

The DNA of the CDR3 is TGTGCCAGCTCCCTCTCTGGTCAGGGGCGCGAGCAGTACTTC. The encoded protein is CASSLSGQGREQYF. The chain employs TRBV9 and TRBJ2-7, with D perhaps matching TRBD1 (6 bases). The V gene lost 7 bases and the J gene lost 6 bases, with 20 bases spanning the gap. Germline lookup yields CDR1 SGDLS and CDR2 YYNGEE. The CDR3 totals 14 residues. Full variable domain (missing parts from reference TRBV9 and TRBJ2-7): DSGVTQTPKHLITATGQRVTLRCSPRSGDLSVYWYQQSLDQGLQFLIQYYNGEERAKGNILERFSAQQFPDLHSELNLSSLELGDSALYFCASSLSGQGREQYFGPGTRLTVT.